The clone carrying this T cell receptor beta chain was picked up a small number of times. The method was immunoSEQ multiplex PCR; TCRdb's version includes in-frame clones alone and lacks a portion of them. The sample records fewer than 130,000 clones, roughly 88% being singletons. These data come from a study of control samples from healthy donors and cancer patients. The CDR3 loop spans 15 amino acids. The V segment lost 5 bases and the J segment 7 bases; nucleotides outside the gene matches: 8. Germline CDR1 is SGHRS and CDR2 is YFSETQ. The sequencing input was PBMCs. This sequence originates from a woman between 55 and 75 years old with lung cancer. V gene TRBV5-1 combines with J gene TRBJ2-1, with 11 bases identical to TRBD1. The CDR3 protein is CASSYGQGASNEQFF. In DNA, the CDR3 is TGCGCCAGCAGTTATGGACAGGGGGCGAGTAATGAGCAGTTCTTC.